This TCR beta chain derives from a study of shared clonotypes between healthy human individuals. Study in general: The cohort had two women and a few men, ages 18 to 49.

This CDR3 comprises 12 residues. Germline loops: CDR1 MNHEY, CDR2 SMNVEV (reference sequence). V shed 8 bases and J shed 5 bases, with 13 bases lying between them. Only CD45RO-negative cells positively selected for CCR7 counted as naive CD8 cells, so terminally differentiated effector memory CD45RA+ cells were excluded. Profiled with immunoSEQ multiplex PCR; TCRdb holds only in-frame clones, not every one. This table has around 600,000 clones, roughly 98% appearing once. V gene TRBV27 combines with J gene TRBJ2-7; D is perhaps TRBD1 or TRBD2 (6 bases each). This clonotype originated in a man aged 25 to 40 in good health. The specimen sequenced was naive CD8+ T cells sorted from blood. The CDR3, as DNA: TGTGCCAGCCTAGGGGGGCTCGACGAGCAGTACTTC. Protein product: CASLGGLDEQYF.